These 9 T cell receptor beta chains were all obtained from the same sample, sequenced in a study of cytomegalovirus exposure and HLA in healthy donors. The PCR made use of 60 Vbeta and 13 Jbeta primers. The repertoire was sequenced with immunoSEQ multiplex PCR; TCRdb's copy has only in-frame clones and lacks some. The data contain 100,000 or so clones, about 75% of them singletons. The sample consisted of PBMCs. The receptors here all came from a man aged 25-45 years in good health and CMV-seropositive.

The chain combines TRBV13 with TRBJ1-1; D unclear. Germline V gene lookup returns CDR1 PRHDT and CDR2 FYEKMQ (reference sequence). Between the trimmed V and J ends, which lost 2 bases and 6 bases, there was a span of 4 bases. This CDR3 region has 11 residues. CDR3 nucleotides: TGTGCCAGCAGCTTACGGGCTGAAGCTTTCTTT. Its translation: CASSLRAEAFF. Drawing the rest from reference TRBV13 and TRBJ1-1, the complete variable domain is AAGVIQSPRHLIKEKRETATLKCYPIPRHDTVYWYQQGPGQDPQFLISFYEKMQSDKGSIPDRFSAQQFSDYHSELNMSSLELGDSALYFCASSLRAEAFFGQGTRLTVV.

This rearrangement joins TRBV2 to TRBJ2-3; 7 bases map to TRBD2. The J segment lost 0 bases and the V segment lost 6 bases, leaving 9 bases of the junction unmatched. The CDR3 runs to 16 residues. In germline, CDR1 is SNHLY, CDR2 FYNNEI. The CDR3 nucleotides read TGTGCCAGCAGGAACGCGGAGCGGGGAAGCACAGATACGCAGTATTTT. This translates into CASRNAERGSTDTQYF.

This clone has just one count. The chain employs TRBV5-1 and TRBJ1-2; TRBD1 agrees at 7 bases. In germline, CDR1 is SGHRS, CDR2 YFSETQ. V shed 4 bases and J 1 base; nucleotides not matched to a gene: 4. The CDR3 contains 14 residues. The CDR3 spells CASSTGQVNYGYTF. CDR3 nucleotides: TGCGCCAGCAGCACCGGACAGGTTAACTATGGCTACACCTTC.

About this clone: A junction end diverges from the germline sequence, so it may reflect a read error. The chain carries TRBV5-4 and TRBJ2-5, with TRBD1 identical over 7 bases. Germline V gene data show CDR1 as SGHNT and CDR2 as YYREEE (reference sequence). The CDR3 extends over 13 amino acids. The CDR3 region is CATKGTGEEAQYF. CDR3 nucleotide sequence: TGTGCCACCAAAGGAACAGGGGAAGAGGCCCAGTACTTC.

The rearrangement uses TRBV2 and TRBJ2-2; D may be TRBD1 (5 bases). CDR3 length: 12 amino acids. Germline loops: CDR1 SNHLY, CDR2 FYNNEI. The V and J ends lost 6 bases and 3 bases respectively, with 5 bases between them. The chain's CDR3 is CASSRDTGELFF. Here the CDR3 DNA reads TGTGCCAGCAGCAGGGACACCGGGGAGCTGTTTTTT.

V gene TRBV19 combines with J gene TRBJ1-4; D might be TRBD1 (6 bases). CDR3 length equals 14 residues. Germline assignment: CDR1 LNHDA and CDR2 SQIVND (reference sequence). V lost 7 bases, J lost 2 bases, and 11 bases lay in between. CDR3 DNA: TGTGCCAGTAACTTACAGGGCACTAATGAAAAACTGTTTTTT. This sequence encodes CASNLQGTNEKLFF.

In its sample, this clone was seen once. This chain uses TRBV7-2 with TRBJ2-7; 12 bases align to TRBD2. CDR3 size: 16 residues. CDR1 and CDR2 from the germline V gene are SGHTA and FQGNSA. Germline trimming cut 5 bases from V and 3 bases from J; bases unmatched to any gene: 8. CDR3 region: CASSTQLAGGGYEQYF. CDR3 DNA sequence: TGTGCCAGCAGCACGCAACTAGCGGGGGGCGGCTACGAGCAGTACTTC.

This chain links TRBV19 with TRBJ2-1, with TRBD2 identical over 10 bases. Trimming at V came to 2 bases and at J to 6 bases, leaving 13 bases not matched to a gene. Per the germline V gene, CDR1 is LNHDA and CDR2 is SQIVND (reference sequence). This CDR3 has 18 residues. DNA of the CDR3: TGTGCCAGTAGTATAACGTCGGGTAGCGGGGGGTCAAGCAATGAGCAGTTCTTC. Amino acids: CASSITSGSGGSSNEQFF.

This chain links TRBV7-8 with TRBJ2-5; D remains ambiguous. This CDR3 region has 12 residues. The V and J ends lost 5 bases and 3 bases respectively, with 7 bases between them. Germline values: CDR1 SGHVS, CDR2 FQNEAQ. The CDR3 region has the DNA TGTGCCAGCAGCCCCCGGGAAGAGACCCAGTACTTC. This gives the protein CASSPREETQYF.